This T cell receptor beta chain was sequenced in a study of CD8 T cells in Susac syndrome. The overall study: Five or six sequenced Susac syndrome patients had clinically active disease, while about 8 were in remission. Study-wide results and caveats: An acknowledgment was made by the study that its TCR sequencing and HLA analysis involved relatively few individuals.

With respect to this clonotype: Its antigen is unknown.

From blood CD8+ and CD4+ T cells, the TCR beta chain was sequenced. FACS enriched CD8+ TEMRA cells, while bulk CD8+ and CD4+ were negatively isolated. The CDR3 covers 15 residues. V shed 3 bases and J 3 bases; nucleotides not matched to a gene: 7. From germline, CDR1 is DFQATT and CDR2 SNEGSKA (reference sequence). The authors reverse transcribed roughly 0.5 to 1 ug RNA with random hexamers. TCRdb reprocessed the immunoSEQ multiplex PCR reads with MiXCR, giving one entry per CDR3 protein. The table shows 180,000 or so distinct CDR3 sequences, with roughly 94% occurring only once. The TCR originated in a human donor with Susac syndrome. Source material: CD4+ T cells from PBMCs. The chain couples TRBV20-1 to TRBJ2-1; TRBD2 aligns across 8 bases. The CDR3 loop reads CSARGGSGVYNEQFF. CDR3 coding DNA: TGCAGTGCTAGGGGCGGTAGCGGGGTCTACAATGAGCAGTTCTTC.